Listed here is a single T cell receptor (beta chain). Its target is not known. V lost 10 bases to trimming and J lost 6 bases, with 22 bases between them. From germline, CDR1 is LNHDA and CDR2 SQIVND (reference sequence). The CDR3 length is 14 residues. The data stem from a study of T cells in tuberculosis. Whole-study findings and limits: The TCR-beta difference was not significant; alpha differences partly reflected length.

Time point denoted: new active TB diagnosis, blood taken before or within 7 days of starting treatment. The protocol was immunoSEQ multiplex PCR, while the TCRdb copy is restricted to in-frame clones and leaves out a portion. The table lists around 23,000 clones, around 82% of them singletons. This TCR derives from an adult with tuberculosis. The chain recombines TRBV19 with TRBJ2-7; D remains ambiguous. The sample consisted of PBMCs, taken at tuberculosis diagnosis. CDR3 DNA sequence: TGTGCCACTGCCCTTAGCCACTCCTCTGGCGAGCAGTACTTC. Its translation is CATALSHSSGEQYF.